This T cell receptor (beta chain) derives from a study of technical replicates of blood from a handful of donors. V dropped 3 bases and J dropped 2 bases, with 10 bases sitting between them. The germline CDR1 and CDR2 sequences are SGHVS and FNYEAQ. The CDR3 has 14 residues. The repertoire was sequenced with immunoSEQ multiplex PCR; TCRdb's copy has only in-frame clones and lacks some. Of about 80,000 clones listed, 95% to 99% are singletons. This sequence joins TRBV7-6 and TRBJ2-5; D is perhaps TRBD2 (5 bases). The sequence was collected from a human donor in good health. The source material was T cells isolated from PBMCs. The CDR3 reads CASSFTGVQETQYF. The CDR3 region has the DNA TGTGCCAGCAGCTTTACCGGGGTACAAGAGACCCAGTACTTC.